This TCR delta chain appears in the sequencing data of a study of gamma-delta chains in newborns, infants, children. As for the study in general: Innate gammadelta T cells reportedly expand polyclonally right after birth, driven by microbial exposure, per the title.

This CDR3 region has 14 residues. Germline V gene sequence: CDR1 GEAIGNYY, CDR2 EKD. TCRdb reanalyzed the reads using CATT. The repertoire consists of thousands of delta-chain clones, with less than 2% occurring once and the leading ten covering 8% to 9.5%. This clone was picked up a small number of times. A read error may be the cause here, since a much bigger clone is one base away. Other nucleotide sequences from this sample produce the same CDR3. This receptor was taken from a child who was a newborn, infant or young child, either healthy, febrile or measles-vaccinated (not recorded which). The sequencing sample was made of blood. V usage is TRDV2 and J usage is TRDJ1; 7 nucleotides agree with TRDD3. CDR3 nucleotide sequence: TGTGCTTGTGACACCGGTACTGGGGCCGATAAACTCATCTTT. Amino acid sequence: CACDTGTGADKLIF.